These 14 T cell receptor beta chains came from one sample sequenced in a study of T cell responses to AZD1222 COVID-19 vaccine. Measured with immunoSEQ multiplex PCR; TCRdb has only the in-frame clones, and not every one. The sample records about 120,000 clones, about 87% being singletons. Sample: peripheral blood, taken on day 0 of AZD1222 vaccination. The receptors originated from an adult in good health.

The V call is TRBV28, the J call TRBJ1-1; maybe TRBD1 (6 bases). V was clipped by 1 base and J by 5 bases, with 14 bases between them. CDR3 length equals 15 residues. In germline, CDR1 is MDHEN, CDR2 SYDVKM. The CDR3 region has the DNA TGTGCCAGCAGTTTATTATTGGGGGCGCTTACTGAAGCTTTCTTT. It yields the protein CASSLLLGALTEAFF.

This sequence joins TRBV7-2 and TRBJ1-1, with D unresolved. Deletions cut 1 base from V and 5 bases from J, with 14 bases between. CDR3 length: 15 amino acids. Germline loops: CDR1 SGHTA, CDR2 FQGNSA. CDR3 coding DNA: TGTGCCAGCAGCTTAGATAGGACGGGAGGAACTGAAGCTTTCTTT. Protein product: CASSLDRTGGTEAFF. Supplemented by reference TRBV7-2 and TRBJ1-1, the full variable domain reads GAGVSQSPSNKVTEKGKDVELRCDPISGHTALYWYRQSLGQGLEFLIYFQGNSAPDKSGLPSDRFSAERTGGSVSTLTIQRTQQEDSAVYLCASSLDRTGGTEAFFGQGTRLTVV.

The chain links TRBV6-5 to TRBJ1-6; 8 nucleotides align to TRBD1. CDR3 length equals 14 residues. Germline trimming cut 6 bases from V and 6 bases from J; bases unmatched to any gene: 4. The germline V gene encodes CDR1 MNHEY and CDR2 SVGAGI. Here the CDR3 DNA reads TGTGCCAGCAGGGACAGGGACCCTAATTCACCCCTCCACTTT. Protein product: CASRDRDPNSPLHF.

CDR3 coding DNA: TGTGCCAGCAGCTGGGAGAGGGTCCGACAGACTAATGAAAAACTGTTTTTT. Translated, it gives CASSWERVRQTNEKLFF. The chain links TRBV7-8 to TRBJ1-4; possible D gene TRBD1, 5 bases. CDR1 and CDR2 (germline): SGHVS, FQNEAQ. V was cut by 4 bases and J by 2 bases, with 17 bases left in between. CDR3 size: 17 residues.

The V call is TRBV20-1, the J call TRBJ2-1, with D possibly matching TRBD2 (6 bases). The CDR3 loop spans 11 amino acids. Germline CDR1 and CDR2: DFQATT and SNEGSKA (reference sequence). Trimming took 6 bases from V and 12 from J, leaving 15 bases between them. CDR3 in amino acids: CSAVGEEVQFF. DNA for the CDR3: TGCAGTGCAGTGGGGGAGGAGGTGCAGTTCTTC.

The chain combines TRBV28 with TRBJ1-2; D call uncertain. The length of the CDR3 is 15 residues. Germline CDR1 is MDHEN and CDR2 is SYDVKM. V gave up 9 bases and J gave up 0 bases, with 17 bases separating them. CDR3 protein: CASSLWAEANYGYTF. DNA for the CDR3: TGTGCCAGTTCCCTCTGGGCCGAAGCTAACTATGGCTACACCTTC.

The V gene is TRBV7-9, the J gene TRBJ2-5; 8 positions match TRBD2. Germline CDR1 SEHNR, CDR2 FQNEAQ (reference sequence). V gave up 1 base and J gave up 4 bases; unmatched junction bases: 8. This CDR3 has 16 residues. CDR3 in amino acids: CASSLGSGSFRETQYF. The CDR3 bases are TGTGCCAGCAGCTTAGGAAGCGGGAGTTTCAGAGAGACCCAGTACTTC.

The genes are TRBV2 and TRBJ2-5; 7 bases fit TRBD2. The CDR3 length is 13 residues. After removal of 7 bases from V and 5 bases from J, the junction contained 7 bases not matched to a gene. Germline V gene data show CDR1 as SNHLY and CDR2 as FYNNEI. The CDR3 DNA reads as TGTGCCAGCACCCTCACTAGCGAGGAGACCCAGTACTTC. Its protein is CASTLTSEETQYF. Drawing the rest from reference TRBV2 and TRBJ2-5, the complete variable domain is EPEVTQTPSHQVTQMGQEVILRCVPISNHLYFYWYRQILGQKVEFLVSFYNNEISEKSEIFDDQFSVERPDGSNFTLKIRSTKLEDSAMYFCASTLTSEETQYFGPGTRLLVL.

This chain joins TRBV19 and TRBJ1-5; D may be TRBD1 (6 bases). The germline V gene has CDR1 LNHDA and CDR2 SQIVND (reference sequence). This CDR3 is built from 15 residues. Trimming took off 5 bases at V and 9 bases at J, with 20 bases between the two ends. Here the CDR3 reads CASSPRRGAGGPQHF. The CDR3 region has the DNA TGTGCCAGTAGTCCCCGGCGGGGGGCAGGAGGGCCCCAGCATTTT.

This chain joins TRBV29-1 and TRBJ2-3; perhaps TRBD2 as D (6 bases). Germline V CDR1 and CDR2: SQVTM, ANQGSEA. The CDR3 loop spans 14 amino acids. V was shortened by 6 bases and J by 3 bases, with 16 bases between the two germline ends. The CDR3 DNA reads as TGCAGCGTGGCCGGGGGAGTTAGTACAGATACGCAGTATTTT. Encoded protein: CSVAGGVSTDTQYF.

The chain couples TRBV6-6 to TRBJ2-5; weak D call: TRBD1 (6 bases). The CDR3 is 13 amino acids. Germline loops: CDR1 MNHNY, CDR2 SVGAGI (reference sequence). V lost 6 bases and J 7 bases, leaving 15 bases between the germline ends. CDR3 sequence: CASSLQGMATQYF. The DNA of the CDR3 is TGTGCCAGCAGCCTCCAGGGGATGGCGACCCAGTACTTC.

This sequence joins TRBV18 and TRBJ2-1; TRBD1 agrees at 7 bases. Germline CDR1 and CDR2: KGHSH and LQKENI. This CDR3 region has 15 residues. The trim removed 1 base at V and 1 base at J, leaving 1 base unmatched. This CDR3 reads CASSPQGASYNEQFF. CDR3 sequence (DNA): TGTGCCAGCTCACCACAGGGGGCGTCCTACAATGAGCAGTTCTTC. The whole variable domain, filled in from reference TRBV18 and TRBJ2-1, reads NAGVMQNPRHLVRRRGQEARLRCSPMKGHSHVYWYRQLPEEGLKFMVYLQKENIIDESGMPKERFSAEFPKEGPSILRIQQVVRGDSAAYFCASSPQGASYNEQFFGPGTRLTVL.

The V and J genes are TRBV19 and TRBJ2-7, with unresolved D. CDR1 and CDR2 (germline): LNHDA, SQIVND (reference sequence). The CDR3 spans 11 residues. V was clipped by 9 bases and J by 2 bases, with 8 bases between them. This chain's CDR3 is CASGRAYEQYF. In nucleotides, the CDR3 is TGTGCCAGCGGACGGGCCTACGAGCAGTACTTC.

CDR3 in DNA: TGTGCCAGCAGTGGAACAGGGGGCGGCAATCAGCCCCAGCATTTT. Translated: CASSGTGGGNQPQHF. J is TRBJ1-5 and V is TRBV28; 9 nucleotides line up with TRBD1. The J segment lost 2 bases and the V segment lost 5 bases, leaving 4 bases of the junction unmatched. The CDR3 runs to 15 residues. In germline, CDR1 is MDHEN, CDR2 SYDVKM. Complete variable domain (other parts from reference TRBV28 and TRBJ1-5): DVKVTQSSRYLVKRTGEKVFLECVQDMDHENMFWYRQDPGLGLRLIYFSYDVKMKEKGDIPEGYSVSREKKERFSLILESASTNQTSMYLCASSGTGGGNQPQHFGDGTRLSIL.